Each of the 26 T cell receptor beta chains below was sequenced from the same sample in a study of blood T cells in healthy people across ages. PCR was performed a second time for roughly 7 to 11 cycles using a sample-barcoded 5' primer and a J-beta primer mix. One entry per CDR3 protein, called by TCRdb with MiXCR from the 5' RACE reads. The sample holds approximately 1,700,000 distinct CDR3 sequences, more than 35% seen once. The sequenced sample consisted of blood. Every receptor here comes from a human donor in good health.

This clonotype was detected once. The chain uses TRBV27 and TRBJ2-1, with no clear D. The V gene lost 2 bases and the J gene lost 0 bases, with 11 bases spanning the gap. CDR3 length: 16 residues. CDR1 and CDR2 from the germline V gene are MNHEY and SMNVEV (reference sequence). CDR3 protein: CASSLDTESSYNEQFF. The CDR3, as DNA: TGTGCCAGCAGTTTAGACACGGAAAGCTCCTACAATGAGCAGTTCTTC.

J is TRBJ2-1 and V is TRBV6-4, with D possibly being TRBD2 (5 bases). This CDR3 comprises 13 residues. Trimming shortened V by 6 bases and J by 6 bases, and 12 bases separated the two germline ends. Per germline, CDR1 MRHNA and CDR2 SNTAGT. This CDR3 reads CASRVGGSNEQFF. The CDR3 region has the DNA TGTGCCAGCAGGGTAGGAGGTAGCAATGAGCAGTTCTTC.

In its sample, this clonotype was seen a few times. V gene TRBV6-2 or TRBV6-3 combines with J gene TRBJ2-5; TRBD2 is a possible D gene (5 bases). Trimming took 5 bases from V and 7 from J, leaving 20 bases between them. There are 15 residues in the CDR3. Germline loops: CDR1 MNHEY, CDR2 SVGEGT. CDR3: CASSLAGDPVSTQYF. CDR3 coding DNA: TGTGCCAGCAGTCTCGCGGGTGACCCCGTGTCGACCCAGTACTTC.

The chain is built from TRBV7-8 and TRBJ2-7, with D possibly being TRBD2 (5 bases). Per the germline V gene, CDR1 is SGHVS and CDR2 is FQNEAQ. The V and J ends lost 5 bases and 7 bases respectively, with 15 bases between them. CDR3 length equals 13 residues. CDR3 region: CASSPHMRGEQYF. The CDR3 bases are TGTGCCAGCAGCCCTCATATGCGCGGGGAGCAGTACTTC.

The rearrangement links TRBV2 to TRBJ2-1; D is possibly TRBD2 (6 bases). This CDR3 is built from 13 residues. CDR1 is SNHLY, CDR2 FYNNEI, per germline. V was clipped by 6 bases and J by 6 bases, with 12 bases between them. The CDR3 loop reads CASRELGGNEQFF. The DNA for the CDR3 is TGTGCCAGCAGGGAACTGGGAGGCAATGAGCAGTTCTTC.

This clonotype was seen a handful of times. This CDR3 reads CASSQDGVGRNEQFF. For the CDR3, the DNA is TGCGCCAGCAGCCAAGATGGGGTGGGGAGGAATGAGCAGTTCTTC. The chain employs TRBV4-1 and TRBJ2-1; possibly TRBD2 for D (6 bases). This CDR3 region has 15 residues. The V gene lost 0 bases and the J gene lost 7 bases, with 13 bases spanning the gap. CDR1 is MGHRA, CDR2 YSYEKL, per germline.

The CDR3 spells CASGLVLHRRSDTQYF. The CDR3 DNA is TGTGCTAGTGGTTTGGTTCTCCACCGACGATCAGATACGCAGTATTTT. J is TRBJ2-3 and V is TRBV12-5, with D unresolved. The germline V and J ends were trimmed by 0 bases and 4 bases, with 14 bases remaining between them. In germline, CDR1 is LGHNT, CDR2 FRNRAP. This CDR3 comprises 16 residues.

V and J are TRBV20-1 and TRBJ2-1, with TRBD1 matching over 10 bases. The assigned J gene may be wrong: the sequence end matches TRBJ2-7 better. The CDR3 consists of 12 residues. Germline assignment: CDR1 DFQATT and CDR2 SNEGSKA (reference sequence). The CDR3 DNA follows: TGCAGTGCTAGGGACAGGGGGGACGGGCAGTACTTC. Protein: CSARDRGDGQYF.

Only a few counts were recorded for this clonotype. The V call is TRBV20-1, the J call TRBJ2-3; no firm D call. V lost 5 bases, J lost 2 bases, and 14 bases lay in between. Germline V gene sequence: CDR1 DFQATT, CDR2 SNEGSKA (reference sequence). The CDR3 length is 14 residues. CDR3: CSAPKQRPTDTQYF. The DNA of the CDR3 is TGCAGTGCTCCTAAACAGCGTCCCACAGATACGCAGTATTTT.

This clonotype turned up a few times. The rearrangement joins TRBV7-3 to TRBJ1-2, with 9 bases that match TRBD1. The CDR3 sequence is 13 residues long. Germline assignment: CDR1 SGHTA and CDR2 FQGTGA. Trimming at V came to 6 bases and at J to 6 bases, leaving 5 bases not matched to a gene. The CDR3 sequence is CASSSDRGNGYTF. The CDR3 region has the DNA TGTGCCAGCAGTTCTGACAGGGGGAATGGCTACACCTTC.

This clonotype was detected only once. This CDR3 reads CASSPERDRVETQYF. In DNA, the CDR3 is TGTGCCAGCAGTCCCGAACGGGACAGGGTTGAGACCCAGTACTTC. The V and J genes are TRBV6-5 and TRBJ2-5; the match to TRBD1 covers 9 bases. This CDR3 spans 15 amino acids. Germline V CDR1 and CDR2: MNHEY, SVGAGI. Trimming removed 5 bases from V and 5 bases from J; junction bases left unmatched: 9.

The chain uses TRBV7-9 and TRBJ2-5; no firm D call. The CDR3 length is 17 residues. Germline V gives CDR1 SEHNR, CDR2 FQNEAQ (reference sequence). V lost 1 base, J lost 2 bases, and 17 bases lay in between. CDR3 coding DNA: TGTGCCAGCAGCTTAGGTCCTCACAGAGGACGGCAAGAGACCCAGTACTTC. This encodes CASSLGPHRGRQETQYF.

The chain carries TRBV9 and TRBJ2-7, with D tentatively TRBD1 or TRBD2 (6 bases each). V dropped 6 bases and J dropped 5 bases, with 18 bases sitting between them. CDR1 is SGDLS and CDR2 is YYNGEE in the germline V gene. CDR3 size: 14 residues. This chain's CDR3 is CASNEGGFGNEQYF. The CDR3 DNA reads TGTGCCAGCAACGAAGGGGGGTTCGGGAACGAGCAGTACTTC.

The chain combines TRBV5-6 with TRBJ2-7; maybe TRBD2 (7 bases). The germline V and J ends were trimmed by 4 bases and 6 bases, with 20 bases remaining between them. Germline V lookup: CDR1 SGHDT, CDR2 YYEEEE. The length of the CDR3 is 15 residues. The CDR3 bases are TGTGCCAGCAGCCCTTACGGGGGGCGCTTGGGCGAGCAGTACTTC. Its translation: CASSPYGGRLGEQYF. Based on the CDR3 plus reference TRBV5-6 and TRBJ2-7, the full variable domain is DAGVTQSPTHLIKTRGQQVTLRCSPKSGHDTVSWYQQALGQGPQFIFQYYEEEERQRGNFPDRFSGHQFPNYSSELNVNALLLGDSALYLCASSPYGGRLGEQYFGPGTRLTVT.

This clonotype was picked up many times. The chain employs TRBV20-1 and TRBJ2-5; D is possibly TRBD1 or TRBD2 (5 bases each). The CDR3 is made up of 14 amino acids. The V end was cut by 6 bases, the J end by 2 bases, with 16 bases between. Per germline, CDR1 DFQATT and CDR2 SNEGSKA (reference sequence). DNA of the CDR3: TGCAGTGCCAGGAGAGGGGAGCAGCAAGAGACCCAGTACTTC. Translation gives CSARRGEQQETQYF.

This sequence joins TRBV10-3 and TRBJ2-1; D is possibly TRBD1 or TRBD2 (6 bases each). CDR1 and CDR2 (germline): ENHRY, SYGVKD. Trimming left V 4 bases short and J 4 bases short, with 8 bases between. This CDR3 spans 13 amino acids. The CDR3 region has the DNA TGTGCCATCAGTGGGGGGGCGTACAATGAGCAGTTCTTC. Its translation: CAISGGAYNEQFF.

The chain carries TRBV2 and TRBJ2-7; 8 bases map to TRBD1. Germline values: CDR1 SNHLY, CDR2 FYNNEI. J was trimmed by 3 bases and V by 7 bases; bases with no gene match: 5. The length of the CDR3 is 13 residues. CDR3 residues: CASKRTGFYEQYF. CDR3 nucleotide sequence: TGTGCCAGCAAGCGGACAGGGTTCTACGAGCAGTACTTC.

V usage is TRBV20-1 and J usage is TRBJ2-5; 9 bases are a match to TRBD2. Germline loops: CDR1 DFQATT, CDR2 SNEGSKA (reference sequence). With V trimmed by 7 bases and J by 4 bases, 13 bases remained unmatched. This CDR3 spans 15 amino acids. This chain's CDR3 is CSVGLAGTMLETQYF. CDR3 DNA: TGCAGTGTAGGGCTAGCGGGGACAATGTTAGAGACCCAGTACTTC.

This clonotype occurred a few times. The chain couples TRBV29-1 to TRBJ1-4; D is unresolved. Trimming pared 4 bases from V and 0 bases from J, leaving 6 bases between. Germline V CDR1 and CDR2: SQVTM, ANQGSEA. The CDR3 consists of 13 residues. CDR3 bases: TGCAGCGTTGGTGAGGCAACTAATGAAAAACTGTTTTTT. This sequence encodes CSVGEATNEKLFF.

V gene TRBV20-1 combines with J gene TRBJ2-5; maybe TRBD2 (6 bases). The germline V gene has CDR1 DFQATT and CDR2 SNEGSKA (reference sequence). V was pared by 7 bases and J by 0 bases, with 9 bases between. This CDR3 comprises 12 residues. CDR3 sequence: CSVGGHQETQYF. CDR3 coding DNA: TGCAGTGTCGGAGGGCACCAAGAGACCCAGTACTTC.

The chain combines TRBV6-5 with TRBJ2-2; TRBD2 might be the D (5 bases). Trimming stripped 0 bases from V and 5 bases from J, with 19 bases between. Germline lookup yields CDR1 MNHEY and CDR2 SVGAGI. CDR3 length: 18 residues. The CDR3 here is CASSYSAGLTRGTGELFF. In nucleotides, the CDR3 is TGTGCCAGCAGTTACTCTGCAGGCCTAACCCGGGGAACCGGGGAGCTGTTTTTT.

This clonotype was found many times. The chain couples TRBV12-3 or TRBV12-4 to TRBJ1-2; TRBD1 matches 9 bases. Germline trimming cut 6 bases from V and 7 bases from J; bases unmatched to any gene: 3. The CDR3 is 12 residues long. The CDR3 DNA sequence: TGTGCCAGCAGCAGGACAGGGGTTGGCTACACCTTC. Protein: CASSRTGVGYTF.

This rearrangement joins TRBV4-2 to TRBJ2-7, with 11 bases lining up with TRBD1. The J segment lost 0 bases and the V segment lost 4 bases, leaving 11 bases of the junction unmatched. The CDR3 has 18 amino acids. Germline CDR1 and CDR2: LGHNA and YNFKEQ. The CDR3: CASSRTNTGTGGSYEQYF. The CDR3 coding sequence is TGTGCCAGCAGCCGAACCAACACCGGGACAGGGGGCTCCTACGAGCAGTACTTC.

This clonotype has only a few counts. This chain links TRBV20-1 with TRBJ2-1; 7 bases agree with TRBD2. CDR3 length: 14 amino acids. Losses at the gene ends were 1 base for V and 4 bases for J; bases not matched to a gene: 4. Germline V gene lookup returns CDR1 DFQATT and CDR2 SNEGSKA (reference sequence). The CDR3 is CSARVTSVYNEQFF. CDR3 nucleotide sequence: TGCAGTGCTAGAGTAACTAGCGTATACAATGAGCAGTTCTTC.

This clonotype appeared a few times. The V gene is TRBV18, the J gene TRBJ1-4, with 8 bases matching TRBD1. The J segment lost 11 bases and the V segment lost 10 bases, leaving 12 bases of the junction unmatched. The CDR3 runs 13 residues. CDR1 and CDR2 (germline): KGHSH, LQKENI. CDR3 region: CATSDRVDVKLFF. The CDR3 bases are TGTGCCACCTCGGACAGGGTAGATGTGAAACTGTTTTTT.

The rearrangement joins TRBV29-1 to TRBJ2-7; 11 bases are a match to TRBD1. The CDR3 extends over 15 amino acids. Germline-derived CDR1 and CDR2 are SQVTM and ANQGSEA. V lost 5 bases, J lost 4 bases, and 10 bases stayed unmatched. CDR3 residues: CSVPLPGTGGYEQYF. The CDR3 nucleotides are TGCAGCGTTCCGTTACCCGGGACAGGGGGTTACGAGCAGTACTTC.